This TCR beta chain is drawn from a study of blood T cell repertoires in COVID-19. This table comes from immunoSEQ multiplex PCR, and its TCRdb copy is limited to in-frame clones, with some not included. The repertoire consists of 240,000 or so clones, with 70% to 90% occurring once and the leading ten covering 3% to 4%. V shed 0 bases and J 4 bases; nucleotides not matched to a gene: 3. This CDR3 has 15 residues. The V gene's germline CDR1 is GTSNPN and CDR2 SVGIG (reference sequence). Sample: PBMCs or T cells enriched from blood (not recorded which). The chain has TRBV30 and TRBJ2-5; 12 positions agree with TRBD2. The TCR comes from a woman between 35 and 50 years old with acute COVID-19. The CDR3: CAWSVTSGRTETQYF. The CDR3 DNA reads TGTGCCTGGAGTGTAACTAGCGGGAGGACAGAGACCCAGTACTTC. Looking up the rest from reference TRBV30 and TRBJ2-5 gives the full variable domain: SQTIHQWPATLVQPVGSPLSLECTVEGTSNPNLYWYRQAAGRGLQLLFYSVGIGQISSEVPQNLSASRPQDRQFILSSKKLLLSDSGFYLCAWSVTSGRTETQYFGPGTRLLVL.